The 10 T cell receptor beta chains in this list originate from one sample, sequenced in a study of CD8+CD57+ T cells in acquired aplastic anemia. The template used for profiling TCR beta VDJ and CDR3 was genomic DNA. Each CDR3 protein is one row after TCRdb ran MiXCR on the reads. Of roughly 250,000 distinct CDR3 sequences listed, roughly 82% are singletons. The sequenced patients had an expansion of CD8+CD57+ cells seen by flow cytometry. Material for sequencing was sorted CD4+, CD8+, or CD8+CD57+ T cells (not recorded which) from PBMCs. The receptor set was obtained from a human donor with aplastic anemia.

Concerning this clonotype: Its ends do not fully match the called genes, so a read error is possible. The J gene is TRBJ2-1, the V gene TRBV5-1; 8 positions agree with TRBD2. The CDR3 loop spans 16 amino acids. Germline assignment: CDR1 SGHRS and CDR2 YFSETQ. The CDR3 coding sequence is TGTGCCAGCAGCTTGCAAACAGGCGGGAGGAGCGATGAGCAGTTCTTC. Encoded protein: CASSLQTGGRSDEQFF.

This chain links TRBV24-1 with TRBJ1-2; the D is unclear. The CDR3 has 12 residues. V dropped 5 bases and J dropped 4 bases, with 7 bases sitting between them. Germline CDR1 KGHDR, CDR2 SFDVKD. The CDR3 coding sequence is TGTGCCACCAGTGGGGCAGGCTATGGCTACACCTTC. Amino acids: CATSGAGYGYTF.

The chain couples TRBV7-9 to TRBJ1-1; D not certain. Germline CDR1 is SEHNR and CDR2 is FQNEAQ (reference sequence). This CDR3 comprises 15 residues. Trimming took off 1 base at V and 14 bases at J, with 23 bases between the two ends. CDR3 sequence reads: CASSLVPGELFDGFF. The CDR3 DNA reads TGTGCCAGCAGCTTAGTTCCCGGGGAGCTGTTTGATGGATTCTTT.

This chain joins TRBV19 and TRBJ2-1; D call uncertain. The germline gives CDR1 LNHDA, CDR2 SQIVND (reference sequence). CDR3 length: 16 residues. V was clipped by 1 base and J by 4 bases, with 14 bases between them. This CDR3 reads CASSIVWTGPYNEQFF. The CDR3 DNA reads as TGTGCCAGTAGTATAGTTTGGACGGGCCCGTACAATGAGCAGTTCTTC.

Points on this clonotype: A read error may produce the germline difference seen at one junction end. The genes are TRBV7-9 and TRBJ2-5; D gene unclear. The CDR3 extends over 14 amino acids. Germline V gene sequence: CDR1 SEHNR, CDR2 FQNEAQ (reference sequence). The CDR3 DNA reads TGTGCCACCAGCAGAGGCGGCGAGCAGGAGACTGAGTACTTC. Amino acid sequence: CATSRGGEQETEYF.

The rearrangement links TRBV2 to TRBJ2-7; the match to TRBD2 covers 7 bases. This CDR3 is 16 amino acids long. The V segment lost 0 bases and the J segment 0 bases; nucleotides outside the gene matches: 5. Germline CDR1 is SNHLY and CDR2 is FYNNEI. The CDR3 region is CASSEAGGIRSYEQYF. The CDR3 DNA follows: TGTGCCAGCAGTGAAGCGGGAGGGATCCGCTCCTACGAGCAGTACTTC. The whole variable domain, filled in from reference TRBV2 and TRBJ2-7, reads EPEVTQTPSHQVTQMGQEVILRCVPISNHLYFYWYRQILGQKVEFLVSFYNNEISEKSEIFDDQFSVERPDGSNFTLKIRSTKLEDSAMYFCASSEAGGIRSYEQYFGPGTRLTVT.

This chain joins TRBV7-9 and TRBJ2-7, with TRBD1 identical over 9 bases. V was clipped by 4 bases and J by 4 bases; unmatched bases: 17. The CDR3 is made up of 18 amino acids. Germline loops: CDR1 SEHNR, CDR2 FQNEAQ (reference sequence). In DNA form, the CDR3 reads TGTGCCAGCAGCTCGCAACGGGACAGGGCAACGCTTTATTACGAGCAGTACGTC. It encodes CASSSQRDRATLYYEQYV.

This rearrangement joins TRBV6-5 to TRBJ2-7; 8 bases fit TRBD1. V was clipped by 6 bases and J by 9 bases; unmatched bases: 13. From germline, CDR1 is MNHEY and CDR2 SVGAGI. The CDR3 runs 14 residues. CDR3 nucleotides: TGTGCCAGCAGCTCAGGACAGGGTAGCGTCGGGCAGTACTTC. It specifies CASSSGQGSVGQYF.

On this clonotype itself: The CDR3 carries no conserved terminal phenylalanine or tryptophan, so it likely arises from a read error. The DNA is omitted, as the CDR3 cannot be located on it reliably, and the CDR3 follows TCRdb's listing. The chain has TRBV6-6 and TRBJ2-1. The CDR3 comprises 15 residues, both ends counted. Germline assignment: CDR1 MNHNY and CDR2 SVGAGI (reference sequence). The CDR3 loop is CASSYSDISPNDFGN.

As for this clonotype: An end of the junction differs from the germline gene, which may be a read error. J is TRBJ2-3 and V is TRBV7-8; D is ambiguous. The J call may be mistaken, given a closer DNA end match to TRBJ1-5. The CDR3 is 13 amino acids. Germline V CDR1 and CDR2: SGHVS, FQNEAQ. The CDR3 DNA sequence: TGTGCCAGCAGCGTAGCGGGAGGAGCCGATCAGCATTTT. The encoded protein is CASSVAGGADQHF.